This paragraph covers one TCR beta chain sequence. The antigen is undetermined. Clones were sequenced by immunoSEQ multiplex PCR, and TCRdb holds only the in-frame ones, with some missing. The table includes some 25,000 clones, 85% detected once. This sample is drawn from a study of OX40 agonist ivuxolimab in advanced cancers. Study observations and caveats: Patients who responded partially at 0.1-3.0 mg/kg showed clonal expansion ranking among the lowest.

The specimen comprised CD4+ or CD8+ T cells sorted from blood, sampled in a trial of the OX40 agonist ivuxolimab. The TCR comes from an adult with an advanced solid tumor such as melanoma, head and neck, liver or kidney cancer.

This CDR3 reads CASSSGQGAQPQHF. In nucleotides, the CDR3 is TGTGCCAGCAGCTCAGGACAGGGCGCACAGCCCCAGCATTTT. V and J are TRBV5-6 and TRBJ1-5; TRBD1 aligns across 8 bases. The CDR3 consists of 14 residues. Unmatched junction bases numbered 6, after V lost 3 bases and J lost 7 bases. CDR1 and CDR2 (germline): SGHDT, YYEEEE.